This T cell receptor beta chain came from a study of Tregs in tolerant kidney transplant recipients. This CDR3 has 15 residues. V lost 1 base to trimming and J lost 6 bases, with 12 bases between them. CDR1 is SGHAT and CDR2 is FQNNGV in the germline V gene. CD4+CD25+CD127- Tregs, CD4+CD25- non-Tregs, CD4 and CD8 cells were sorted. Some clones are missing from TCRdb's copy, which holds only in-frame ones; the method was immunoSEQ multiplex PCR. The sample lists some 250,000 clones, 80% to 85% occurring once. Whole-study results and caveats: Expanding Tregs on activated donor B cells appeared to best identify donor-specific TCRbeta clones.

Concerning this clone itself: Its antigen remains unknown.

This rearrangement joins TRBV11-2 to TRBJ2-2; either TRBD1 or TRBD2 may fit D (6 bases each). This TCR derives from a human donor in good health. The specimen sequenced was CD4+ T cells from blood. CDR3 bases: TGTGCCAGCAGCTTAGCGGGGGCCAGGTCCGGGGAGCTGTTTTTT. It codes for CASSLAGARSGELFF. The whole variable domain, remainder taken from reference TRBV11-2 and TRBJ2-2, is EAGVAQSPRYKIIEKRQSVAFWCNPISGHATLYWYQQILGQGPKLLIQFQNNGVVDDSQLPKDRFSAERLKGVDSTLKIQPAKLEDSAVYLCASSLAGARSGELFFGEGSRLTVL.